This TCR beta chain was obtained from a study of radiotherapy plus CTLA-4 blockade in lung cancer. TCRdb's copy holds only in-frame clones and misses some; the assay was immunoSEQ multiplex PCR. This table holds roughly 50,000 clones, 88% found once. CDR3 length: 12 residues. The V end lost 3 bases, the J end lost 6 bases, and 9 bases lay between the germline ends. CDR1 and CDR2 (germline): KGHSH, LQKENI. The chain carries TRBV18 and TRBJ2-7, with D possibly TRBD1 on 6 matching bases. This sequence was found in a human donor with non-small cell lung cancer whose response to radiotherapy plus ipilimumab could not be evaluated. This specimen was peripheral blood, taken from a patient treated with radiotherapy plus ipilimumab. CDR3 in amino acids: CASSPGQTEQYF. In DNA form, the CDR3 reads TGTGCCAGCTCACCCGGACAGACCGAGCAGTACTTC.